Each of the 18 T cell receptor beta chains below was sequenced from the same sample in a study of technical replicates of blood from a handful of donors. Sequencing used immunoSEQ multiplex PCR; TCRdb keeps in-frame clones, though not all of them. The top ten hold under 0.45% of the sample, which has tens of thousands of clones, over 80% seen once. The sequenced sample consisted of T cells isolated from PBMCs. The receptors shown here come from a human donor in good health.

V usage is TRBV5-8 and J usage is TRBJ2-7, with a weak D call TRBD2 (5 bases). There are 14 residues in the CDR3. CDR1 SGHTS and CDR2 YDEGEE come from the germline V gene. V was cut by 5 bases and J by 6 bases, with 18 bases left in between. CDR3 bases: TGTGCCAGCAGTCTCCCCCATGGAGGAGCCGAGCAGTACTTC. The encoded protein is CASSLPHGGAEQYF.

The chain links TRBV18 to TRBJ1-2; D remains ambiguous. The CDR3 sequence is 14 residues long. V dropped 2 bases and J dropped 8 bases, with 15 bases sitting between them. CDR1 KGHSH and CDR2 LQKENI come from the germline V gene. In nucleotides, the CDR3 is TGTGCCAGCTCACCATCTTGGGCGCCTGAGGGCTACACCTTC. This translates into CASSPSWAPEGYTF.

The chain employs TRBV10-3 and TRBJ2-1; 7 nucleotides align to TRBD1. The CDR3 runs to 15 residues. Germline CDR1 reads ENHRY; CDR2 reads SYGVKD. With 0 bases clipped from V and 6 bases from J, the junction kept 5 bases outside the gene matches. The CDR3 sequence: CAISESTTGINEQFF. CDR3 sequence (DNA): TGTGCCATCAGTGAGTCCACGACAGGGATCAATGAGCAGTTCTTC.

In DNA form, the CDR3 reads TGTGCCAGCAGTGAATTTATCGGGCAAGAGACCCAGTACTTC. Its translation: CASSEFIGQETQYF. The V and J genes are TRBV6-1 and TRBJ2-5; D gene ambiguous. V lost 2 bases and J lost 2, with 9 bases in between. The CDR3 consists of 14 residues. Germline-derived CDR1 and CDR2 are MNHNS and SASEGT.

The rearrangement joins TRBV7-6 to TRBJ2-5; 10 nucleotides align to TRBD1. Germline CDR1 SGHVS, CDR2 FNYEAQ. There are 16 residues in the CDR3. Trimming removed 4 bases from V and 4 bases from J; junction bases left unmatched: 9. CDR3 region: CASSSALTGGIETQYF. The CDR3 DNA reads as TGTGCCAGCAGCTCGGCGTTGACAGGGGGCATAGAGACCCAGTACTTC.

Only one count was recorded for this clone. The V and J genes are TRBV6-6 and TRBJ2-5; 9 nucleotides align to TRBD1. This CDR3 has 13 residues. With 6 bases clipped from V and 5 bases from J, the junction kept 4 bases outside the gene matches. Germline V gene data show CDR1 as MNHNY and CDR2 as SVGAGI (reference sequence). CDR3 region: CASRDRGGETQYF. The CDR3 DNA reads as TGTGCCAGCAGGGACAGGGGTGGTGAGACCCAGTACTTC.

In DNA, the CDR3 is TGTGCCAGCAGCTTAGTCGGGACTAGCGGCCCATGGTTCTTC. Translated, it gives CASSLVGTSGPWFF. The chain recombines TRBV11-3 with TRBJ2-1; 11 bases fit TRBD2. Germline CDR1 SGHNT, CDR2 YENEEA. Unmatched junction bases numbered 8, after V lost 1 base and J lost 15 bases. This CDR3 region has 14 residues.

This rearrangement joins TRBV5-4 to TRBJ1-4; the D gene is possibly TRBD1 (6 bases). Germline V CDR1 and CDR2: SGHNT, YYREEE (reference sequence). V shed 2 bases and J shed 0 bases, with 11 bases lying between them. The CDR3 spans 16 residues. The CDR3 reads CASSFSDRPTNEKLFF. In DNA form, the CDR3 reads TGTGCCAGCAGCTTTTCGGACAGACCAACTAATGAAAAACTGTTTTTT.

The chain recombines TRBV6-1 with TRBJ2-7; 8 bases fit TRBD2. CDR1 MNHNS and CDR2 SASEGT come from the germline V gene. The trim removed 0 bases at V and 6 bases at J, leaving 7 bases unmatched. The CDR3 loop spans 15 amino acids. This CDR3 reads CASSEAMAGGSEQYF. CDR3 in DNA: TGTGCCAGCAGTGAAGCTATGGCGGGAGGCTCCGAGCAGTACTTC.

The V call is TRBV7-9, the J call TRBJ1-5; no clear D. This CDR3 has 14 amino acids. The V and J ends lost 3 bases and 7 bases respectively, with 13 bases between them. CDR1 and CDR2 from the germline V gene are SEHNR and FQNEAQ (reference sequence). The CDR3 nucleotides are TGTGCCAGCAGCTTTGGTTCGTTCGGGCAGCCCCAGCATTTT. Translated, it gives CASSFGSFGQPQHF.

The rearrangement joins TRBV5-8 to TRBJ2-7, with D maybe TRBD2 (7 bases). In germline, CDR1 is SGHTS, CDR2 YDEGEE. V was cut by 0 bases and J by 6 bases, with 10 bases left in between. The CDR3 is made up of 13 amino acids. The chain's CDR3 is CASSLVRGAEQYF. The CDR3 DNA reads as TGTGCCAGCAGCTTGGTACGGGGGGCCGAGCAGTACTTC.

The chain combines TRBV5-1 with TRBJ2-6, with 9 nucleotides matching TRBD1. After removal of 4 bases from V and 1 base from J, the junction contained 15 bases not matched to a gene. The CDR3 contains 20 residues. From germline, CDR1 is SGHRS and CDR2 YFSETQ. Here the CDR3 reads CASSGSDPGQGLSGANVLTF. CDR3 DNA sequence: TGCGCCAGCAGCGGAAGTGATCCGGGACAGGGTCTGTCTGGGGCCAACGTCCTGACTTTC.

The chain has TRBV11-3 and TRBJ2-7, with 9 bases lining up with TRBD2. The CDR3 contains 15 residues. From germline, CDR1 is SGHNT and CDR2 YENEEA. Germline trimming cut 1 base from V and 2 bases from J; bases unmatched to any gene: 3. The CDR3 region is CASSLGLAAPYEQYF. CDR3 nucleotides: TGTGCCAGCAGCTTAGGACTAGCGGCGCCCTACGAGCAGTACTTC.

The rearrangement uses TRBV5-4 and TRBJ2-3, with TRBD2 identical over 7 bases. The CDR3 runs to 12 residues. Germline CDR1 SGHNT, CDR2 YYREEE (reference sequence). V lost 2 bases to trimming and J lost 11 bases; unmatched junction nucleotides: 5. In DNA form, the CDR3 reads TGTGCCAGCAGCTTAGGTGAGCGGGAGCAGTATTTT. Its translation: CASSLGEREQYF. Complete variable domain (other parts from reference TRBV5-4 and TRBJ2-3): ETGVTQSPTHLIKTRGQQVTLRCSSQSGHNTVSWYQQALGQGPQFIFQYYREEENGRGNFPPRFSGLQFPNYSSELNVNALELDDSALYLCASSLGEREQYFGPGTRLTVL.

The chain employs TRBV9 and TRBJ1-2, with TRBD1 matching 10 bases. Germline CDR1 is SGDLS and CDR2 is YYNGEE. The V gene end was trimmed by 0 bases and the J gene end by 4 bases; junction bases not matched to a gene: 3. The CDR3 covers 15 residues. The CDR3 loop is CASSVGDRGSYGYTF. The CDR3 DNA follows: TGTGCCAGCAGCGTAGGGGACAGGGGATCCTATGGCTACACCTTC.

The rearrangement joins TRBV16 to TRBJ1-2; 8 bases map to TRBD1. The V segment lost 2 bases and the J segment 4 bases; nucleotides outside the gene matches: 3. Germline CDR1 is KGHSY and CDR2 is FQNENV. The CDR3 runs to 14 residues. This chain's CDR3 is CASSQRTGSYGYTF. CDR3 DNA: TGTGCCAGCAGCCAACGGACAGGGTCCTATGGCTACACCTTC.

This clone occurred once. This sequence joins TRBV28 and TRBJ2-3, with 8 bases that match TRBD1. This CDR3 comprises 15 residues. V lost 6 bases and J lost 6; bases outside the gene matches: 11. Germline lookup yields CDR1 MDHEN and CDR2 SYDVKM. DNA for the CDR3: TGTGCCAGCAGCCGAACAGGGGGGAGACCGGATACGCAGTATTTT. This translates into CASSRTGGRPDTQYF.

V usage is TRBV2 and J usage is TRBJ1-1; D not resolved. The CDR3 runs to 16 residues. The germline V and J ends were trimmed by 1 base and 5 bases, with 17 bases remaining between them. CDR1 SNHLY and CDR2 FYNNEI come from the germline V gene. As DNA, the CDR3 is TGTGCCAGCAGTGAAGAAGGAGGGCCGGTGTGGACTGAAGCTTTCTTT. Residues: CASSEEGGPVWTEAFF.